This T cell receptor (beta chain) was documented in a study of shared clonotypes between healthy human individuals. Whole-study findings and limits: Represented diversity (both genetic and exposure-history) was limited by the small number of donors.

Germline CDR1 and CDR2: LNHDA and SQIVND (reference sequence). V lost 2 bases, J lost 2 bases, and 2 bases stayed unmatched. CDR3 length: 14 residues. Regarding this clone: Its antigen is unidentified. This specimen includes other DNA sequences encoding the same CDR3.

The authors loaded around 190 ng DNA, approximately 30,000 T cell genomes, into sorted-subset replicate PCRs. This table comes from immunoSEQ multiplex PCR, and its TCRdb copy is limited to in-frame clones, with some not included. The sample holds 1.5 million to 2.5 million clones, about 95% seen once. The naive CD8 population came from CD45RO-negative cells selected for CCR7, without terminally differentiated effector memory CD45RA+ cells. Source material: naive CD8+ T cells sorted from blood. The TCR was taken from a man aged 18 to 35 in good health. The chain carries TRBV19 and TRBJ2-7; 8 nucleotides match TRBD2. The CDR3 region is CASSILAGTYEQYF. DNA for the CDR3: TGTGCCAGTAGTATATTAGCGGGAACCTACGAGCAGTACTTC.